This is a list of T cell receptor beta chains from one sample in a study of blood T cell repertoires in COVID-19. Produced via immunoSEQ multiplex PCR; TCRdb's table is partial and in-frame only. The repertoire holds approximately 230,000 clones, with 80% to 90% as singletons. Sample: peripheral blood. Receptors were obtained from an elderly man with acute or convalescent COVID-19. CDR3s include the opening cysteine and the closing phenylalanine or tryptophan. The order of the fields is D gene, J gene, V gene, clone size, CDR3 protein, CDR3 DNA. D genes are given only for firm matches. The listing skips clone size in some rows; elsewhere it reads once, few, many or a size class.

d_call: .
j_call: TRBJ2-2
v_call: TRBV27
clone_size: .
cdr3_aa: CASSLFRAGELFF
cdr3_nt: TGTGCCAGCAGTTTATTTCGGGCCGGGGAGCTGTTTTTT

d_call: TRBD2
j_call: TRBJ2-1
v_call: TRBV19
clone_size: .
cdr3_aa: CASSLGGRDEQFF
cdr3_nt: TGTGCCAGTAGTTTGGGAGGGAGGGATGAGCAGTTCTTC

d_call: .
j_call: TRBJ1-6
v_call: TRBV6-5
clone_size: .
cdr3_aa: CASGRETNSPLHF
cdr3_nt: TGTGCCAGCGGACGGGAAACAAATTCACCCCTCCACTTT

d_call: TRBD2
j_call: TRBJ2-2
v_call: TRBV5-1
clone_size: .
cdr3_aa: CATRLAPGELFF
cdr3_nt: TGCGCCACCCGACTAGCGCCCGGGGAGCTGTTTTTT

d_call: TRBD1
j_call: TRBJ1-4
v_call: TRBV9
clone_size: .
cdr3_aa: CASSGTGGFEEKLFF
cdr3_nt: TGTGCCAGCAGCGGAACAGGGGGTTTTGAGGAAAAACTGTTTTTT

d_call: .
j_call: TRBJ1-3
v_call: TRBV10-3
clone_size: .
cdr3_aa: CAISESGVIIGNTIYF
cdr3_nt: TGTGCCATCAGTGAATCGGGGGTTATAATTGGAAACACCATATATTTT

d_call: TRBD2
j_call: TRBJ2-1
v_call: TRBV7-9
clone_size: .
cdr3_aa: CASSSVGGGRDDYNEQFF
cdr3_nt: TGTGCCAGCAGCTCAGTCGGGGGCGGGAGGGATGACTACAATGAGCAGTTCTTC

d_call: .
j_call: TRBJ1-2
v_call: TRBV18
clone_size: .
cdr3_aa: CASSPLIGRTRDLYGYTF
cdr3_nt: TGTGCCAGCTCACCACTAATTGGCAGGACTAGGGACCTCTATGGCTACACCTTC

d_call: TRBD2
j_call: TRBJ2-1
v_call: TRBV3-1/TRBV3-2
clone_size: .
cdr3_aa: CASSQDPGGVNEQFF
cdr3_nt: TGTGCCAGCAGCCAAGATCCGGGAGGGGTAAATGAGCAGTTCTTC

d_call: .
j_call: TRBJ2-1
v_call: TRBV24-1
clone_size: .
cdr3_aa: CATSDFGEEQFF
cdr3_nt: TGTGCCACCAGTGATTTTGGAGAAGAGCAGTTCTTC

d_call: .
j_call: TRBJ2-5
v_call: TRBV13
clone_size: .
cdr3_aa: CASSLWLGRETQYF
cdr3_nt: TGTGCCAGCAGCTTATGGCTAGGGAGGGAGACCCAGTACTTC

d_call: .
j_call: TRBJ1-5
v_call: TRBV12-5
clone_size: few
cdr3_aa: CASGFGTAYSNQPQHF
cdr3_nt: TGTGCTAGTGGTTTCGGGACTGCCTATAGCAATCAGCCCCAGCATTTT

d_call: TRBD1
j_call: TRBJ1-2
v_call: TRBV5-1
clone_size: .
cdr3_aa: CASSHGQGVNGYTF
cdr3_nt: TGCGCCAGCAGCCACGGACAGGGGGTCAATGGCTACACCTTC

d_call: TRBD1
j_call: TRBJ2-5
v_call: TRBV6-2/TRBV6-3
clone_size: .
cdr3_aa: CASSYRVGTGDETQYF
cdr3_nt: TGTGCCAGCAGTTATCGTGTTGGGACAGGGGACGAGACCCAGTACTTC

d_call: .
j_call: TRBJ2-7
v_call: TRBV5-1
clone_size: .
cdr3_aa: CASSLASGKYEQYF
cdr3_nt: TGCGCCAGCAGCTTGGCCTCAGGGAAGTACGAGCAGTACTTC

d_call: .
j_call: TRBJ1-2
v_call: TRBV11-2
clone_size: .
cdr3_aa: CASSSYRVRDGYTF
cdr3_nt: TGTGCCAGCAGCTCGTACAGGGTGAGGGACGGCTACACCTTC

d_call: .
j_call: TRBJ2-3
v_call: TRBV12-3/TRBV12-4
clone_size: once
cdr3_aa: CASSLSTVGTQYF
cdr3_nt: TGTGCCAGCAGTTTGAGTACAGTGGGTACGCAGTATTTT

d_call: .
j_call: TRBJ1-3
v_call: TRBV4-1
clone_size: once
cdr3_aa: CASSQAQGSGNTIYF
cdr3_nt: TGCGCCAGCAGCCAAGCCCAGGGCTCTGGAAACACCATATATTTT

d_call: .
j_call: TRBJ1-5
v_call: TRBV6-2/TRBV6-3
clone_size: .
cdr3_aa: CASSPRVLPYSNQPQHF
cdr3_nt: TGTGCCAGCAGCCCCAGGGTGCTCCCTTATAGCAATCAGCCCCAGCATTTT

d_call: .
j_call: TRBJ1-2
v_call: TRBV29-1
clone_size: .
cdr3_aa: CSGATGYGYTF
cdr3_nt: TGCAGCGGGGCCACCGGCTATGGCTACACCTTC

d_call: TRBD2
j_call: TRBJ2-3
v_call: TRBV6-6
clone_size: .
cdr3_aa: CASSLREGPTVGTQYF
cdr3_nt: TGTGCCAGCAGTTTACGGGAGGGGCCGACTGTAGGTACGCAGTATTTT

d_call: .
j_call: TRBJ2-7
v_call: TRBV7-3
clone_size: .
cdr3_aa: CASSLIGGYEQYF
cdr3_nt: TGTGCCAGCAGCTTAATCGGGGGTTACGAGCAGTACTTC

d_call: .
j_call: TRBJ1-6
v_call: TRBV3-1/TRBV3-2
clone_size: .
cdr3_aa: CASSQANSPLHF
cdr3_nt: TGTGCCAGCAGCCAAGCGAATTCACCCCTCCACTTT

d_call: .
j_call: TRBJ1-1
v_call: TRBV19
clone_size: .
cdr3_aa: CASSNGGWTEAFF
cdr3_nt: TGTGCCAGTAGTAACGGGGGATGGACTGAAGCTTTCTTT

d_call: TRBD1
j_call: TRBJ1-5
v_call: TRBV7-9
clone_size: .
cdr3_aa: CASSPGQGRQPQHF
cdr3_nt: TGTGCCAGCTCTCCCGGACAGGGAAGGCAGCCCCAGCATTTT

d_call: TRBD1
j_call: TRBJ2-7
v_call: TRBV19
clone_size: .
cdr3_aa: CASREQDRDPTSSYEQYF
cdr3_nt: TGTGCCAGTAGAGAACAGGACAGGGACCCCACTAGCTCCTACGAGCAGTACTTC

d_call: .
j_call: TRBJ1-1
v_call: TRBV25-1
clone_size: .
cdr3_aa: CASGSALNTEAFF
cdr3_nt: TGTGCCAGCGGCAGTGCCTTGAACACTGAAGCTTTCTTT

d_call: TRBD1
j_call: TRBJ1-5
v_call: TRBV18
clone_size: .
cdr3_aa: CASSWDSRRTYSNQPQHF
cdr3_nt: TGTGCCAGCTCCTGGGACAGCAGGAGGACCTATAGCAATCAGCCCCAGCATTTT

d_call: .
j_call: TRBJ1-1
v_call: TRBV3-1/TRBV3-2
clone_size: .
cdr3_aa: CASSQAAAMNTEAFF
cdr3_nt: TGTGCCAGCAGCCAAGCAGCGGCGATGAACACTGAAGCTTTCTTT

d_call: TRBD2
j_call: TRBJ2-5
v_call: TRBV9
clone_size: .
cdr3_aa: CASNRGGETQYF
cdr3_nt: TGTGCCAGCAATAGGGGAGGGGAGACCCAGTACTTC

d_call: TRBD1
j_call: TRBJ1-4
v_call: TRBV18
clone_size: .
cdr3_aa: CASSPPGQGREKLFF
cdr3_nt: TGTGCCAGCTCACCCCCGGGACAGGGACGGGAAAAACTGTTTTTT

d_call: .
j_call: TRBJ2-3
v_call: TRBV19
clone_size: few
cdr3_aa: CASSRIGQPSTDTQYF
cdr3_nt: TGTGCCAGTAGTAGAATTGGACAGCCCAGCACAGATACGCAGTATTTT